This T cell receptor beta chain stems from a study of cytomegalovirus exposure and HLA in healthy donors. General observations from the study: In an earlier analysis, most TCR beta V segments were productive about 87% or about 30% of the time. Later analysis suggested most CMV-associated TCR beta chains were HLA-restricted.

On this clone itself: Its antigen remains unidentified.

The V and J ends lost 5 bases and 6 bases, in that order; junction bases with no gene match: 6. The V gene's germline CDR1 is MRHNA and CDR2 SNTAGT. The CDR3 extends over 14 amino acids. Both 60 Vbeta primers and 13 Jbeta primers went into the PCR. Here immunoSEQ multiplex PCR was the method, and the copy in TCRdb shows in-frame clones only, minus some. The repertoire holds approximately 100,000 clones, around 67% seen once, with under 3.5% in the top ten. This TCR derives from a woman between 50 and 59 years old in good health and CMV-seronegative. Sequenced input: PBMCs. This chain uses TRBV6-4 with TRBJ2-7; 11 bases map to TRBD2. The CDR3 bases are TGTGCCAGCAGTCCACTAGCGGGAGCGAGCGAGCAGTACTTC. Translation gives CASSPLAGASEQYF.